The 27 T cell receptor beta chains reported below all come from one sample, sequenced in a study of type 1 regulatory T cells. Study outcomes and limitations: Compared with non-Tr1 cells, Tr1 cells showed a narrower TCR repertoire.

Their cognate antigens are unknown. TCRdb analysed the reads with MiXCR anew, one entry per CDR3 protein. The table includes around 64,000 distinct CDR3 sequences, around 20% detected once. The sequenced sample was cultured type 1 regulatory T (Tr1) cells, either the whole culture or a sorted fraction (not recorded which). These receptors all stem from a human donor in good health.

The chain carries TRBV2 and TRBJ2-1, with 11 bases lining up with TRBD2. V dropped 3 bases and J dropped 10; count of bases not matched to a gene: 5. CDR3 length: 14 residues. Germline assignment: CDR1 SNHLY and CDR2 FYNNEI. The CDR3 protein is CASSELLAGAEQFF. The CDR3 DNA follows: TGTGCCAGCAGTGAGTTACTAGCGGGAGCGGAGCAGTTCTTC. Full variable domain (missing parts from reference TRBV2 and TRBJ2-1): EPEVTQTPSHQVTQMGQEVILRCVPISNHLYFYWYRQILGQKVEFLVSFYNNEISEKSEIFDDQFSVERPDGSNFTLKIRSTKLEDSAMYFCASSELLAGAEQFFGPGTRLTVL.

This chain links TRBV30 with TRBJ1-1; D is uncertain. V lost 5 bases and J 6 bases, leaving 13 bases between the germline ends. The CDR3 loop spans 12 amino acids. CDR1 GTSNPN and CDR2 SVGIG come from the germline V gene (reference sequence). The CDR3 protein is CAWEPRGPEAFF. CDR3 in DNA: TGTGCCTGGGAGCCCCGTGGCCCTGAAGCTTTCTTT.

The chain carries TRBV5-1 and TRBJ2-7; D ambiguous. The CDR3 is made up of 15 amino acids. Germline V gives CDR1 SGHRS, CDR2 YFSETQ. V was clipped by 4 bases and J by 6 bases, with 20 bases between them. The CDR3 region is CASSLDQIDISEQYF. The CDR3 nucleotides are TGCGCCAGCAGCCTGGACCAAATAGACATCTCCGAGCAGTACTTC.

The chain carries TRBV4-1 and TRBJ2-3; TRBD2 matches 8 bases. Germline values: CDR1 MGHRA, CDR2 YSYEKL. V was pared by 4 bases and J by 4 bases, with 16 bases of the junction left unmatched. There are 18 residues in the CDR3. The CDR3 protein is CASSRYSGRSGSSDTQYF. The CDR3 DNA follows: TGCGCCAGCAGCCGATACTCGGGAAGGAGCGGGAGTTCAGATACGCAGTATTTT.

J is TRBJ2-7 and V is TRBV20-1, with 10 positions matching TRBD2. Germline CDR1 is DFQATT and CDR2 is SNEGSKA (reference sequence). The CDR3 is 15 residues long. V shed 5 bases, J shed 0 bases, and the junction held 7 bases outside the gene matches. As DNA, the CDR3 is TGCAGTGCTGTGCTTAGCGGGAGGAACTCCTACGAGCAGTACTTC. It is translated as CSAVLSGRNSYEQYF.

This clonotype has a handful of counts. V gene TRBV5-1 combines with J gene TRBJ1-1, with 7 bases fitting TRBD1. Germline V gene lookup returns CDR1 SGHRS and CDR2 YFSETQ. The CDR3 contains 17 residues. V trimming: 0 bases; J trimming: 7 bases; junction bases outside the gene matches: 15. CDR3 DNA sequence: TGCGCCAGCAGCTTGGCCGGCGCAGGGGGATCTTCTGATGAAGCTTTCTTT. It is translated as CASSLAGAGGSSDEAFF.

This clonotype was counted a few times. The CDR3: CASIITRGQSFFSGANVLTF. The CDR3 DNA reads TGTGCCAGCATCATCACTCGCGGGCAGTCCTTTTTCTCTGGGGCCAACGTCCTGACTTTC. The rearrangement uses TRBV5-6 and TRBJ2-6; TRBD2 is a possible D gene (5 bases). The V gene lost 6 bases and the J gene lost 0 bases, with 25 bases spanning the gap. The CDR3 is 20 residues long. Germline V gene lookup returns CDR1 SGHDT and CDR2 YYEEEE.

The chain employs TRBV29-1 and TRBJ2-1; 10 bases are a match to TRBD1. V shed 6 bases, J shed 2 bases, and the junction held 4 bases outside the gene matches. This CDR3 spans 14 amino acids. Germline CDR1 and CDR2: SQVTM and ANQGSEA. CDR3 DNA sequence: TGCAGCGTCGGGGACAGGGGACCCTACAATGAGCAGTTCTTC. Amino acids: CSVGDRGPYNEQFF.

This clonotype has only one observation. This chain joins TRBV27 and TRBJ2-3; TRBD2 matches 9 bases. J gave up 5 bases and V 3 bases, and 6 bases lay outside the gene matches. The CDR3 has 15 amino acids. The germline gives CDR1 MNHEY, CDR2 SMNVEV (reference sequence). CDR3 region: CASSFSSGKGDTQYF. The CDR3 bases are TGTGCCAGCAGTTTTTCTAGCGGGAAAGGAGATACGCAGTATTTT.

The chain employs TRBV5-1 and TRBJ2-7; perhaps TRBD2 as D (6 bases). V was shortened by 0 bases and J by 6 bases, with 10 bases between the two germline ends. Germline loops: CDR1 SGHRS, CDR2 YFSETQ. CDR3 length: 13 amino acids. The CDR3 sequence is CASSLVQEGEQYF. CDR3 sequence (DNA): TGCGCCAGCAGCTTGGTGCAGGAGGGCGAGCAGTACTTC.

This chain joins TRBV10-2 and TRBJ2-1; 10 bases map to TRBD2. CDR3 size: 15 residues. V gave up 6 bases and J gave up 0 bases; unmatched junction bases: 2. CDR1 is WSHSY and CDR2 is SAAADI in the germline V gene. CDR3 in DNA: TGCGCCAGCAGGACTAGCGGGTTCTCCTACAATGAGCAGTTCTTC. Amino acid sequence: CASRTSGFSYNEQFF.

The chain combines TRBV29-1 with TRBJ2-5, with 7 nucleotides matching TRBD2. Germline V gene sequence: CDR1 SQVTM, CDR2 ANQGSEA. The CDR3 has 12 amino acids. The trim removed 7 bases at V and 2 bases at J, leaving 4 bases unmatched. The CDR3 here is CSGLAAQETQYF. Written as DNA, the CDR3 is TGCAGCGGCCTAGCGGCGCAAGAGACCCAGTACTTC. Using reference TRBV29-1 and TRBJ2-5 for the parts outside the CDR3, the full variable domain is SAVISQKPSRDICQRGTSLTIQCQVDSQVTMMFWYRQQPGQSLTLIATANQGSEATYESGFVIDKFPISRPNLTFSTLTVSNMSPEDSSIYLCSGLAAQETQYFGPGTRLLVL.

This chain links TRBV20-1 with TRBJ2-5; TRBD2 matches 10 bases. Germline V gene sequence: CDR1 DFQATT, CDR2 SNEGSKA (reference sequence). The CDR3 length is 16 residues. The ends lost 2 bases at V and 2 bases at J; junction bases unmatched: 8. CDR3 sequence reads: CSARLFGLAVQETQYF. The CDR3 DNA reads TGCAGTGCTAGACTTTTCGGACTAGCGGTTCAAGAGACCCAGTACTTC.

This chain joins TRBV5-5 and TRBJ2-1; 7 nucleotides align to TRBD1. The CDR3 consists of 17 residues. Germline lookup yields CDR1 SGHKS and CDR2 YYEKEE (reference sequence). V lost 2 bases, J lost 0 bases, and 8 bases stayed unmatched. The CDR3 DNA reads as TGTGCCAGCAGCTTAACCGGGACAGCTAGCTCCTACAATGAGCAGTTCTTC. Amino acids: CASSLTGTASSYNEQFF.

Points on this clonotype: Being one base from a much bigger clone, this may be a read error. V usage is TRBV20-1 and J usage is TRBJ2-6, with D possibly matching TRBD1 (5 bases). The V end lost 5 bases, the J end lost 0 bases, and 8 bases lay between the germline ends. Germline V gene sequence: CDR1 DFQATT, CDR2 SNEGSKA (reference sequence). The CDR3 contains 14 residues. The CDR3 DNA reads TGCAGTGCTCTACAGGACTCTGGGGCCAACGTCCTGACTTTC. This codes for CSALQDSGANVLTF.

The rearrangement links TRBV10-2 to TRBJ2-3; possible D gene TRBD1, 6 bases. The V end was cut by 4 bases, the J end by 5 bases, with 10 bases between. This CDR3 is built from 13 residues. Germline V gene lookup returns CDR1 WSHSY and CDR2 SAAADI. The CDR3 region is CASSGVQGDTQYF. The CDR3 DNA reads TGCGCCAGCAGTGGGGTACAGGGAGATACGCAGTATTTT.

The J gene is TRBJ1-3, the V gene TRBV9; 9 nucleotides agree with TRBD1. The CDR3 totals 15 residues. V dropped 4 bases and J dropped 4; count of bases not matched to a gene: 6. The germline CDR1 and CDR2 sequences are SGDLS and YYNGEE. DNA of the CDR3: TGTGCCAGCAGCTCCCGGACAGGGGCGGGAAACACCATATATTTT. Its protein is CASSSRTGAGNTIYF.

The V and J genes are TRBV14 and TRBJ2-5; D may be TRBD2 (6 bases). V dropped 6 bases and J dropped 4 bases, with 12 bases sitting between them. This CDR3 region has 13 residues. Per germline, CDR1 SGHDN and CDR2 FVKESK. The DNA for the CDR3 is TGTGCCAGCAGGGGGAGGTTTGGAGAGACCCAGTACTTC. Translated, it gives CASRGRFGETQYF.

The chain has TRBV29-1 and TRBJ2-1, with 7 bases lining up with TRBD1. CDR3 length: 15 amino acids. Germline CDR1 is SQVTM and CDR2 is ANQGSEA. The trim removed 6 bases at V and 0 bases at J, leaving 8 bases unmatched. The CDR3 DNA is TGCAGCGTCGCCAGGGGGTTGAGCTCCTACAATGAGCAGTTCTTC. Translation: CSVARGLSSYNEQFF.

In DNA form, the CDR3 reads TGTGCCAGCTCACCACGGGACAGGGATTACTCTGGGGCCAACGTCCTGACTTTC. This encodes CASSPRDRDYSGANVLTF. This rearrangement joins TRBV18 to TRBJ2-6; the match to TRBD1 covers 9 bases. The CDR3 contains 18 residues. With 1 base clipped from V and 0 bases from J, the junction kept 4 bases outside the gene matches. CDR1 and CDR2 (germline): KGHSH, LQKENI. The full variable domain, rest sourced from reference TRBV18 and TRBJ2-6, is NAGVMQNPRHLVRRRGQEARLRCSPMKGHSHVYWYRQLPEEGLKFMVYLQKENIIDESGMPKERFSAEFPKEGPSILRIQQVVRGDSAAYFCASSPRDRDYSGANVLTFGAGSRLTVL.

There are a few counts of this clonotype. CDR3 nucleotides: TGCAGCGTTGCGGGGGGCCTGACTACCTATGGCTACACCTTC. Translating it yields CSVAGGLTTYGYTF. The gene calls are TRBV29-1 and TRBJ1-2; TRBD1 might be the D (6 bases). Looked up from germline, CDR1 is SQVTM and CDR2 is ANQGSEA. The CDR3 totals 14 residues. The V end lost 4 bases, the J end lost 4 bases, and 16 bases lay between the germline ends.

The CDR3 DNA reads as TGTGCCTGGAGTTTTCCACTCCGGGACAGGGAAGCCCCAGTACGTTATAGCAATCAGCCCCAGCATTTT. This codes for CAWSFPLRDREAPVRYSNQPQHF. The genes are TRBV30 and TRBJ1-5; TRBD1 matches at 9 bases. This CDR3 is 23 amino acids long. Germline CDR1 reads GTSNPN; CDR2 reads SVGIG (reference sequence). Unmatched junction bases numbered 26, after V lost 2 bases and J lost 0 bases.

V gene TRBV9 combines with J gene TRBJ2-1; D remains ambiguous. Per the germline V gene, CDR1 is SGDLS and CDR2 is YYNGEE. The CDR3 sequence is 14 residues long. Trimming cost V 1 base and J 5 bases, with 10 bases left between them. CDR3 region: CASSVRGWNNEQFF. The CDR3 region has the DNA TGTGCCAGCAGCGTAAGAGGCTGGAACAATGAGCAGTTCTTC.

The chain joins TRBV7-8 to TRBJ2-7; no firm D call. CDR3 length: 12 residues. The germline V and J ends were trimmed by 5 bases and 3 bases, with 8 bases remaining between them. Germline lookup yields CDR1 SGHVS and CDR2 FQNEAQ. In DNA form, the CDR3 reads TGTGCCAGCAGCGGGGAATTCTACGAGCAGTACTTC. Residues: CASSGEFYEQYF.

The chain joins TRBV20-1 to TRBJ2-3, with D possibly called TRBD1 or TRBD2 (5 bases each). V lost 5 bases, J lost 4 bases, and 13 bases lay in between. Germline CDR1 DFQATT, CDR2 SNEGSKA (reference sequence). The CDR3 totals 13 residues. CDR3 nucleotide sequence: TGCAGTGCTCAGAAGAGGGACGCAGATACGCAGTATTTT. This codes for CSAQKRDADTQYF.

There are many counts of this clonotype. This CDR3 reads CSSAPMETQYF. CDR3 nucleotides: TGCAGTTCCGCTCCAATGGAGACCCAGTACTTC. The J gene is TRBJ2-5, the V gene TRBV20-1; D gene uncertain. Germline V gene sequence: CDR1 DFQATT, CDR2 SNEGSKA (reference sequence). The germline V and J ends were trimmed by 8 bases and 5 bases, with 12 bases remaining between them. This CDR3 contains 11 residues.

This rearrangement joins TRBV29-1 to TRBJ2-5, with D tentatively TRBD1 or TRBD2 (5 bases each). The CDR3 loop spans 12 amino acids. CDR1 and CDR2 from the germline V gene are SQVTM and ANQGSEA. V lost 4 bases and J 5 bases, leaving 11 bases between the germline ends. The CDR3: CSVARGSETQYF. CDR3 nucleotides: TGCAGCGTTGCACGGGGCTCGGAGACCCAGTACTTC. The full variable domain, completed using reference TRBV29-1 and TRBJ2-5, is SAVISQKPSRDICQRGTSLTIQCQVDSQVTMMFWYRQQPGQSLTLIATANQGSEATYESGFVIDKFPISRPNLTFSTLTVSNMSPEDSSIYLCSVARGSETQYFGPGTRLLVL.